The 7 T cell receptor beta chains below all came from one sample that was sequenced in a study of T cell changes during pregnancy in multiple sclerosis. The assay was immunoSEQ multiplex PCR, and TCRdb's table has in-frame clones only and misses some. The sample contains some 77,000 clones, around nine tenths of which appear only once. The sample in question was CD4+ T cells from peripheral blood mononuclear cells, obtained before pregnancy. The source is a female donor with multiple sclerosis, enrolled in a pregnancy study.

This chain connects TRBV19 to TRBJ1-1; D perhaps matches TRBD1 (5 bases). The CDR3 contains 12 residues. V was cut by 9 bases and J by 7 bases, with 15 bases left in between. In germline, CDR1 is LNHDA, CDR2 SQIVND (reference sequence). The CDR3 here is CASMSRVNEAFF. The DNA of the CDR3 is TGTGCCAGCATGTCCAGGGTAAATGAAGCTTTCTTT.

The chain couples TRBV19 to TRBJ2-1; the D is unclear. The V gene's germline CDR1 is LNHDA and CDR2 SQIVND (reference sequence). V lost 0 bases, J lost 10 bases, and 13 bases lay in between. The CDR3 has 14 amino acids. Written as DNA, the CDR3 is TGTGCCAGTAGTATAGACAGGTTAGGCCAGGAGCAGTTCTTC. As protein: CASSIDRLGQEQFF.

This chain joins TRBV6-5 and TRBJ1-2, with a tentative D call TRBD1 (6 bases). Germline values: CDR1 MNHEY, CDR2 SVGAGI. The CDR3 runs to 12 residues. The V and J ends lost 2 bases and 6 bases respectively, with 7 bases between them. The CDR3 DNA is TGTGCCAGCAGTTACGACAGGCATGGCTACACCTTC. Translation gives CASSYDRHGYTF.

The chain links TRBV5-1 to TRBJ1-1; D is unresolved. V dropped 1 base and J dropped 4 bases, with 14 bases sitting between them. The CDR3 loop spans 15 amino acids. Germline values: CDR1 SGHRS, CDR2 YFSETQ. The CDR3 DNA reads TGCGCCAGCAGCTTGACCGGCATGGCGGGCACTGAAGCTTTCTTT. Translated, it gives CASSLTGMAGTEAFF.

The V gene is TRBV19, the J gene TRBJ1-5; no clear D gene. The CDR3 consists of 13 residues. V was cut by 4 bases and J by 2 bases, with 6 bases left in between. CDR1 and CDR2 from the germline V gene are LNHDA and SQIVND (reference sequence). The CDR3 sequence: CASSRGGNQPQHF. CDR3 DNA: TGTGCCAGTAGTAGGGGAGGCAATCAGCCCCAGCATTTT.

The chain employs TRBV7-3 and TRBJ2-2, with 8 nucleotides matching TRBD1. With 8 bases clipped from V and 3 bases from J, the junction kept 8 bases outside the gene matches. The CDR3 has 15 residues. CDR1 and CDR2 from the germline V gene are SGHTA and FQGTGA. CDR3 in DNA: TGTGCCAGCGCTCCTAACAGGGGGGACACCGGGGAGCTGTTTTTT. Translated: CASAPNRGDTGELFF.

This clone was observed a handful of times. V usage is TRBV6-6 and J usage is TRBJ1-5, with TRBD1 matching over 8 bases. Per the germline V gene, CDR1 is MNHNY and CDR2 is SVGAGI (reference sequence). J lost 2 bases, V lost 6 bases, and 9 bases had no gene match. The CDR3 is 16 amino acids. CDR3 nucleotides: TGTGCCAGCAGCCCAATCCAGGGGGCGGGCAATCAGCCCCAGCATTTT. Protein sequence: CASSPIQGAGNQPQHF.